This TCR beta chain was recorded in a study of OX40 agonist ivuxolimab in advanced cancers. This clone was observed a single time. Only in-frame clones appear in the TCRdb table, and some are missing; sequencing was by immunoSEQ multiplex PCR. The sample includes around 110,000 clones, about nine tenths of them seen just once. CDR1 and CDR2 (germline): SGDLS, YYNGEE. This CDR3 has 15 residues. Between the trimmed V and J ends, which lost 0 bases and 4 bases, there was a span of 11 bases. The clonotype originates from an adult with an advanced solid tumor such as melanoma, head and neck, liver or kidney cancer. The sequencing here drew on CD4+ or CD8+ T cells sorted from blood, taken in a trial of the OX40 agonist ivuxolimab. The V and J genes are TRBV9 and TRBJ2-1, with D possibly being TRBD2 (6 bases). For the CDR3, the DNA is TGTGCCAGCAGCGTAGGACTGGGGGGATACAATGAGCAGTTCTTC. It translates to CASSVGLGGYNEQFF.